This T cell receptor beta chain came from a study of PD-L1 blockade in urothelial cancer. As for the study in general: Each patient had 0 to 3 earlier chemotherapy regimens.

The repertoire was sequenced with immunoSEQ multiplex PCR; TCRdb's copy has only in-frame clones and lacks some. The sample lists some 40,000 clones, under 95% occurring once. Documented time point: peripheral blood 6 weeks after treatment start. Each patient gave between 1 and 8 samples of peripheral blood mononuclear cells, which were collected pretreatment and during treatment. Germline CDR1 and CDR2: SGHTS and YDEGEE. The V gene lost 0 bases and the J gene lost 2 bases, with 11 bases spanning the gap. This CDR3 region has 15 residues. The genes are TRBV5-8 and TRBJ2-5; D gene ambiguous. The specimen was PBMCs, collected around atezolizumab (anti-PD-L1) treatment. This clonotype was obtained from a man between 65 and 80 years old with urothelial cancer. The CDR3, as DNA: TGTGCCAGCAGCTTGGCACGGAGAGCACAAGAGACCCAGTACTTC. Translation: CASSLARRAQETQYF.